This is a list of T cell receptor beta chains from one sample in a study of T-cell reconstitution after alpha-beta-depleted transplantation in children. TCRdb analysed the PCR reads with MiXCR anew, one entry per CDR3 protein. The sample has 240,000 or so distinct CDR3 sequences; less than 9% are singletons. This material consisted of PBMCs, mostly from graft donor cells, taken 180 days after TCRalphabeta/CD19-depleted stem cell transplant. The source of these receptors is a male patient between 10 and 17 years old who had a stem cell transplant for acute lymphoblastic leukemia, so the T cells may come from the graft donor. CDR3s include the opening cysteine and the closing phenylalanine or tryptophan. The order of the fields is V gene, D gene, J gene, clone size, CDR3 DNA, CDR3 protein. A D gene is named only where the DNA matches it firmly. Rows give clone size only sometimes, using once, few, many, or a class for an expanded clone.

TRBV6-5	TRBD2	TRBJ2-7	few	TGTGCCAGCAGTTACTCCCGGGACTATCTCTCCTACGAGCAGTACTTC	CASSYSRDYLSYEQYF
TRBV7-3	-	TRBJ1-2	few	TGTGCCAGCAGCCCCCTAGAGGATGGGTATGGCTACACCTTC	CASSPLEDGYGYTF
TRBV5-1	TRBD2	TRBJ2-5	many	TGCGCCAGCAGCGCAGCCGGGACTAGCGGGGTAGAGACCCAGTACTTC	CASSAAGTSGVETQYF
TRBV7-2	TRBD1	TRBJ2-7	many	TGTGCCAGCAGCGAGACAGGGGTCAACGAGCAGTACTTC	CASSETGVNEQYF
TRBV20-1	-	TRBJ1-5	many	TGCAGTGCTAGTGACGGTGATAGCAATCAGCCCCAGCATTTT	CSASDGDSNQPQHF
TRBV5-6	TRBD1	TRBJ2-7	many	TGTGCCAGCAGCCCAGGACCGGGACAGGGGGTCCACGAGCAGTACTTC	CASSPGPGQGVHEQYF
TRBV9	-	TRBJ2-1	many	TGTGCCAGCAGCCCCTCATTACTCTCCTACAATGAGCAGTTCTTC	CASSPSLLSYNEQFF
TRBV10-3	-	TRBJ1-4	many	TGTGCCATCAGTGAGCGGGACACTAATGAAAAACTGTTTTTT	CAISERDTNEKLFF
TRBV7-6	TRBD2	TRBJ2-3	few	TGTGCCAGCAGCTTGAGGTCCCCTAGCGGCCCTAGCACAGATACGCAGTATTTT	CASSLRSPSGPSTDTQYF
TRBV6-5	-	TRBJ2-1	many	TGTGCCAGCAGTTACTTGCACAGGGGAGAGCGGGTCTTTGAGCAGTTCTTC	CASSYLHRGERVFEQFF
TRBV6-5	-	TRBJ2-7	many	TGTGCCAGCAGTTACTCGCACAGGGAAAGCTCCTACGAGCAGTACTTC	CASSYSHRESSYEQYF
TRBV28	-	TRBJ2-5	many	TGTGCCAGCAGTTGGGCTGGGGAGACCCAGTACTTC	CASSWAGETQYF
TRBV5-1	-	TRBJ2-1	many	TGCGCCAGCATGGTGGGCTCCTACAATGAGCAGTTCTTC	CASMVGSYNEQFF
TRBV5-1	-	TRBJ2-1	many	TGCGCCAGCAGCTCCGACGGATACAATGAGCAGTTCTTC	CASSSDGYNEQFF
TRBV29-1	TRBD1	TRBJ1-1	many	TGCAGCGCATCGGGACAGGGTAAAGACACTGAAGCTTTCTTT	CSASGQGKDTEAFF
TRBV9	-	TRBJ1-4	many	TGTGCCAGCAGCGGGACTGATGAAAAACTGTTTTTT	CASSGTDEKLFF
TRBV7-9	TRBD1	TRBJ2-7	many	TGTGCCAGCAGCAACCGGGACAGGGCTCCCTACGAGCAGTACTTC	CASSNRDRAPYEQYF
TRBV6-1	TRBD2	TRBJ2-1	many	TGTGCCAGCAGTGCTCTAGCGGGGTTCTCCTACAATGAGCAGTTCTTC	CASSALAGFSYNEQFF
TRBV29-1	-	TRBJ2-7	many	TGCAGCGTTGAGGGTCGGGGAAACGAGCAGTACTTC	CSVEGRGNEQYF
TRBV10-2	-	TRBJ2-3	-	TGCGCCAGCAGTGAAGACGCCTTTTTCACAGATACGCAGTATTTT	CASSEDAFFTDTQYF
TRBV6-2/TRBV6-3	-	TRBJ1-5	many	TGTGCCAGCAGTTACGGGGCGGTCAATCAGCCCCAGCATTTT	CASSYGAVNQPQHF
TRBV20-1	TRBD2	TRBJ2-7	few	TGCAGTGCTAGATTCCCTAGCGGGAGGGCCTACGAGCAGTACTTC	CSARFPSGRAYEQYF
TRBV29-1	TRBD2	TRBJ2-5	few	TGCAGCCTTAGCGGGGGGGGGGAGACCCAGTACTTC	CSLSGGGETQYF
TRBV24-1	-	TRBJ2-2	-	TGTGCCACCAGTGCTTCGGGACGGGCGAACACCGGGGAGCTGTTTTTT	CATSASGRANTGELFF
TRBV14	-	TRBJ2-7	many	TGTGCCAGCAGTCCTTTAAAGGGGGTACCCTACGAGCAGTACTTC	CASSPLKGVPYEQYF
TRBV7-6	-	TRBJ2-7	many	TGTGCCAGCAGCTTCTCACATACCTACGAGCAGTACTTC	CASSFSHTYEQYF
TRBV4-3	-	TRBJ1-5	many	TGCGCCAGCAGCCCCGGCCAGGGTTGGAATCAGCCCCAGCATTTT	CASSPGQGWNQPQHF
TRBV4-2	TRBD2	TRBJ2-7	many	TGTGCCAGCAGCCACACCGGGACTAGCGAAATAAGCTCCTACGAGCAGTACTTC	CASSHTGTSEISSYEQYF
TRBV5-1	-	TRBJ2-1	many	TGCGCCAGCAGCTCTGCCAGAACGTCATCCTACAATGAGCAGTTCTTC	CASSSARTSSYNEQFF
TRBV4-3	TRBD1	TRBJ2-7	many	TGCGCCAGCAGCCAAGATCGGACAGGAATTTCCTACGAGCAGTACTTC	CASSQDRTGISYEQYF
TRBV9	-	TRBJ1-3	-	TGTGCCAGCAGCGCCACCGGGACCCCCGGAAACACCATATATTTT	CASSATGTPGNTIYF
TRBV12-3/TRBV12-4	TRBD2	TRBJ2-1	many	TGTGCCAGCAGTTTAGGGTCCCTAGCGGGAGGGAGAAATGAGCAGTTCTTC	CASSLGSLAGGRNEQFF
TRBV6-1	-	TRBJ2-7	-	TGTGCCAGCAGGCCTGGTGGGGGGACCGACGAGCAGTACTTC	CASRPGGGTDEQYF
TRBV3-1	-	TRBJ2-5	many	TGTGCCAGCACCCTGGGACACCTCAAGGCCCAGTACTTC	CASTLGHLKAQYF
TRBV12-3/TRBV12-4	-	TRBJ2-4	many	TGTGCCAGCATAGATGGACCGCAGGGGAACCTAGCCAAAAACATTCAGTACTTC	CASIDGPQGNLAKNIQYF
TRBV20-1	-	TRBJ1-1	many	TGCAGTGCTAGAGATCAAACCCGAGCTTTCTTT	CSARDQTRAFF
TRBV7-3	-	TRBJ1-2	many	TGTGCCAGCAGCTTAATCCCGGGACATAACTATGGCTACACCTTC	CASSLIPGHNYGYTF
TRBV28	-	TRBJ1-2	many	TGTGCCAGCATGTCCCAGGGTACTAACTATGGCTACACCTTC	CASMSQGTNYGYTF
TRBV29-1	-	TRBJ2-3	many	TGCAGCGTTGGCGGGGTTAGCGGACAATCCACAGATACGCAGTATTTT	CSVGGVSGQSTDTQYF
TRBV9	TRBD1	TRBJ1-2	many	TGTGCCAGCAGCGTAGAGGGGGCGAAGGGCTACACCTTC	CASSVEGAKGYTF
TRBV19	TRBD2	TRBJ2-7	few	TGTGCCAGTACCGAAGCGGGAAGGCAAAACGAGCAGTACTTC	CASTEAGRQNEQYF